This T cell receptor beta chain is drawn from a study of T cell clonality in common variable immunodeficiency. Using immunoSEQ multiplex PCR, the repertoire was profiled, and TCRdb retains in-frame clones only, with some absent. The sample is made up of about 34,000 clones, none counted only once. For at least one year, all CVID subjects received replacement immunoglobulin. About this clone: Antigen specificity is unknown. The CDR3 is cut off 3 residues early in the read; its end comes from the germline J gene.

Study-level findings and limits: Reportedly, TCR beta sequences from common variable immunodeficiency showed fewer deletions and N-nucleotide insertions. CVID subjects shared fewer TCRbeta clones than healthy controls did.

Germline CDR1 is SGHRS and CDR2 is YFSETQ. CDR3 size: 15 residues. Losses at the gene ends were 2 bases for V and 2 bases for J; bases not matched to a gene: 6. The TCR comes from a human donor with common variable immunodeficiency. The V and J genes are TRBV5-1 and TRBJ1-1; TRBD1 matches at 7 bases. The sequencing input was peripheral blood mononuclear cells. The CDR3 bases that were read are TGCGCCAGCAGCTTACAGGGGAGGGGAAACACTGAA. Translated, it gives CASSLQGRGNTE. The whole CDR3 is CASSLQGRGNTEAFF.